Listed here is a single T cell receptor (beta chain). The antigen is undetermined. The source of the sample is a study of T cells in Graves' hyperthyroidism and ophthalmopathy. Lactation, pregnancy, other autoimmune disease or uncontrolled infection led to exclusion of patients. Diagnostic decisions used clinical symptoms, serum thyroxine and TRAb, thyroid ultrasound and orbital computed tomography. The TCR beta CDR3 regions underwent amplification using RNA transcripts as the source. The HTBI set primed first-round TCR CDR3 RT-PCR. TCRdb analysed the multiplex PCR reads with MiXCR anew, one entry per CDR3 protein. The sample lists 490,000 or so distinct CDR3 sequences, 46% occurring once. Study-wide results and caveats: Blood also showed most of the thyroid clonotypes that were expanded above 0.001.

Germline lookup yields CDR1 ENHRY and CDR2 SYGVKD. V shed 6 bases and J shed 1 base, with 10 bases lying between them. This CDR3 is 13 amino acids long. This receptor was taken from an adult woman with Graves' disease, either hyperthyroidism or ophthalmopathy (not recorded which). This rearrangement joins TRBV10-3 to TRBJ2-7; D assignment may be TRBD1 or TRBD2 (6 bases each). The sample comprised peripheral blood or thyroid tissue (not recorded which). This CDR3 reads CAIRGGQSYEQYF. CDR3 nucleotides: TGTGCCATCAGGGGAGGACAGTCCTACGAGCAGTACTTC.